Listed below are T cell receptor beta chains from one sample, sequenced in a study of shared clonotypes between healthy human individuals. The data were produced by immunoSEQ multiplex PCR, yet TCRdb's version contains in-frame clones alone and is incomplete. The sample lists about 1.5 million clones, 98% seen once, with approximately 0.44% in the top ten. Sequenced material: naive CD4+ T cells sorted from blood. These receptors all come from a man aged 25 to 40 in good health. The CDR3 runs from the conserved cysteine through the conserved F or W. Fields, in order: clone size, D gene, V gene, J gene, CDR3 DNA, CDR3 protein. D genes are given only for firm matches. Rows may omit the clone size; those that give it use once, few, many or a size class.

NA	NA	TRBV6-5	TRBJ1-3	TGTGCCAGCAGTTACAAGAAAGGCTCTGGAAACACCATATATTTT	CASSYKKGSGNTIYF
once	NA	TRBV5-1	TRBJ1-5	TGCGCCAGCAGCTTGTTTCCGCGGGCAAATAGCAATCAGCCCCAGCATTTT	CASSLFPRANSNQPQHF
NA	NA	TRBV6-1	TRBJ1-2	TGTGCCAGCAGTGAAGTAATCGCCAGCTCCTATGGCTACACCTTC	CASSEVIASSYGYTF
NA	NA	TRBV18	TRBJ2-7	TGTGCCAGCTCACCGCATACCTTGGGCGAGCAGTACTTC	CASSPHTLGEQYF
NA	TRBD1	TRBV28	TRBJ2-7	TGTGCCAGCAGTTTCATGAGGGGACAGGTGGACGAGCAGTACTTC	CASSFMRGQVDEQYF
NA	NA	TRBV7-6	TRBJ2-7	TGTGCCAGCAGTATGTATGCCGAGCAGTACTTC	CASSMYAEQYF
NA	NA	TRBV7-2	TRBJ1-2	TGTGCCAGCAGCTTATCCTCAGGATCCTATGGCTACACCTTC	CASSLSSGSYGYTF
NA	TRBD2	TRBV7-8	TRBJ2-3	TGTGCCAGCAGCTTTGGGCGGGAGGTCACAGATACGCAGTATTTT	CASSFGREVTDTQYF
NA	NA	TRBV6-4	TRBJ2-3	TGTGCCAGCACCCGCAGGGATACGCAGTATTTT	CASTRRDTQYF
NA	TRBD1	TRBV19	TRBJ2-2	TGTGCCAGTAGCTTGGCAGGGGGCGGAAACACCGGGGAGCTGTTTTTT	CASSLAGGGNTGELFF
NA	TRBD2	TRBV10-3	TRBJ2-1	TGTGCCATCAGTGAGCCGGACCTAGCGGGAAAGGTACATGAGCAGTTCTTC	CAISEPDLAGKVHEQFF
NA	TRBD2	TRBV7-2	TRBJ2-5	TGTGCCAGCAGCTTAGGCCTATCTAGCGGGAGGCAAGAGACCCAGTACTTC	CASSLGLSSGRQETQYF
NA	NA	TRBV19	TRBJ2-5	TGTGCCAGTACGGGCCCTCACCTCGGGACCCAGTACTTC	CASTGPHLGTQYF
NA	NA	TRBV25-1	TRBJ2-3	TGTGCCAGCAGTGAATTTACAAGCACAGATACGCAGTATTTT	CASSEFTSTDTQYF
once	NA	TRBV29-1	TRBJ2-4	TGCAGCGTGTCACAACCGGACCTAGCCAAAAACATTCAGTACTTC	CSVSQPDLAKNIQYF
NA	NA	TRBV5-1	TRBJ2-5	TGCGCCAGCAGAACAGCTTCTACCCAAGAGACCCAGTACTTC	CASRTASTQETQYF